The 21 T cell receptor beta chains reported below all come from one sample, sequenced in a study of blood T cell repertoires in COVID-19 (dated by TCRdb to 2018 to 2021). The library was prepared using the immunoSEQ multiplex PCR assay. The clones in this table, taken by TCRdb from immuneACCESS, are in-frame only. Not every clone is retained; where verified, under half of the shortfall comes from an unresolved V gene, and the cause of the rest is unknown. Present in this sample are about 130,000 clones, roughly 79% of which were seen just once. Of the sample, 10% to 11% is held by the ten largest clones. Sequenced sample: peripheral blood. The receptor set was obtained from a human donor in a cohort sampled during active COVID-19.

The sample holds one count of this clone. This chain connects TRBV27 to TRBJ2-1, with TRBD2 as a possible D gene (5 bases). CDR1 MNHEY and CDR2 SMNVEV come from the germline V gene (reference sequence). V was cut by 6 bases and J by 9 bases, with 18 bases left in between. The CDR3 length is 14 residues. Here the CDR3 reads CASRPGVVASEQFF. For the CDR3, the DNA is TGTGCCAGCAGACCCGGGGTGGTGGCTAGTGAGCAGTTCTTC.

This rearrangement joins TRBV5-5 to TRBJ2-3; D possibly corresponds to TRBD1 (6 bases). With 4 bases removed from V and 3 bases from J, the gap between germline ends came to 18 bases. Germline CDR1 and CDR2: SGHKS and YYEKEE (reference sequence). CDR3 length: 16 residues. The CDR3 protein is CASSKGHPVRTDTQYF. The CDR3 region has the DNA TGTGCCAGCAGCAAGGGACACCCCGTAAGAACAGATACGCAGTATTTT.

V is TRBV5-6 and J is TRBJ1-1, with 7 bases matching TRBD1. With V trimmed by 2 bases and J by 0 bases, 7 bases remained unmatched. Looked up from germline, CDR1 is SGHDT and CDR2 is YYEEEE. This CDR3 is 16 amino acids long. For the CDR3, the DNA is TGTGCCAGCAGCTTCCCTCAGGGGGTTATGAACACTGAAGCTTTCTTT. The encoded protein is CASSFPQGVMNTEAFF. Based on the CDR3 plus reference TRBV5-6 and TRBJ1-1, the full variable domain is DAGVTQSPTHLIKTRGQQVTLRCSPKSGHDTVSWYQQALGQGPQFIFQYYEEEERQRGNFPDRFSGHQFPNYSSELNVNALLLGDSALYLCASSFPQGVMNTEAFFGQGTRLTVV.

This clone was seen only once. The chain combines TRBV6-6 with TRBJ1-1; D is unclear. Per the germline V gene, CDR1 is MNHNY and CDR2 is SVGAGI (reference sequence). V was clipped by 8 bases and J by 3 bases, with 19 bases between them. The CDR3 is made up of 15 amino acids. CDR3 coding DNA: TGTGCCAGCGGCGGAGGAGGAGGACGGTACACTGAAGCTTTCTTT. It encodes CASGGGGGRYTEAFF.

The J gene is TRBJ2-2, the V gene TRBV15; D is perhaps TRBD2 (5 bases). CDR1 is LNHNV and CDR2 is YYDKDF in the germline V gene (reference sequence). Trimming stripped 3 bases from V and 3 bases from J, with 8 bases between. The CDR3 runs 14 residues. The CDR3 bases are TGTGCCACCAGCAGGGACTTCTACACCGGGGAGCTGTTTTTT. This encodes CATSRDFYTGELFF.

J is TRBJ1-6 and V is TRBV7-8; 9 nucleotides align to TRBD1. There are 16 residues in the CDR3. From germline, CDR1 is SGHVS and CDR2 FQNEAQ. V dropped 6 bases and J dropped 2; count of bases not matched to a gene: 5. As DNA, the CDR3 is TGTGCCAGCAGTCAACAGGGGGCCGCCTATAATTCACCCCTCCACTTT. This codes for CASSQQGAAYNSPLHF. The full variable domain, completed using reference TRBV7-8 and TRBJ1-6, is GAGVSQSPRYKVAKRGQDVALRCDPISGHVSLFWYQQALGQGPEFLTYFQNEAQLDKSGLPSDRFFAERPEGSVSTLKIQRTQQEDSAVYLCASSQQGAAYNSPLHFGNGTRLTVT.

In this sample, this clone turned up once. The chain has TRBV5-1 and TRBJ2-1; a weak D match, TRBD2 (6 bases). The V end lost 0 bases, the J end lost 0 bases, and 10 bases lay between the germline ends. Germline V gives CDR1 SGHRS, CDR2 YFSETQ. This CDR3 region has 16 residues. CDR3 residues: CASSLGGRSSYNEQFF. The DNA of the CDR3 is TGCGCCAGCAGCTTGGGGGGGAGGAGCTCCTACAATGAGCAGTTCTTC.

The J gene is TRBJ1-2, the V gene TRBV3-1 (or the pseudogene TRBV3-2); TRBD1 agrees at 8 bases. The ends lost 3 bases at V and 4 bases at J; junction bases unmatched: 10. The CDR3 contains 16 residues. CDR1 LGHDT and CDR2 YNNKEL come from the germline V gene (reference sequence). CDR3 DNA: TGTGCCAGCAGCCACGGAAGACAGGGGACGACCTATGGCTACACCTTC. It yields the protein CASSHGRQGTTYGYTF.

The rearrangement links TRBV9 to TRBJ2-2; 10 bases line up with TRBD2. CDR1 is SGDLS, CDR2 YYNGEE, per germline. The CDR3 totals 16 residues. The trim removed 1 base at V and 2 bases at J, leaving 2 bases unmatched. The CDR3, as DNA: TGTGCCAGCAGCGTATTAGCGGGGGGCAACACCGGGGAGCTGTTTTTT. This codes for CASSVLAGGNTGELFF.

The sample holds a few counts of this clone. The V call is TRBV2, the J call TRBJ2-3; possibly TRBD1 for D (5 bases). Germline V gene lookup returns CDR1 SNHLY and CDR2 FYNNEI. This CDR3 is built from 14 residues. V was trimmed by 2 bases and J by 2 bases, leaving 8 bases between them. DNA for the CDR3: TGTGCCAGCAGTGAAACAGGATACACAGATACGCAGTATTTT. Its protein is CASSETGYTDTQYF.

V is TRBV6-1 and J is TRBJ1-4; D remains ambiguous. This CDR3 spans 14 amino acids. Germline values: CDR1 MNHNS, CDR2 SASEGT. Trimming took 3 bases from V and 4 from J, leaving 9 bases between them. CDR3 in DNA: TGTGCCAGCAGTGACCAACAGAGTAATGAAAAACTGTTTTTT. This encodes CASSDQQSNEKLFF.

In DNA, the CDR3 is TGTGCCAGCAGTTTAGTACAGGGCCCCGAGCAGTACTTC. Residues: CASSLVQGPEQYF. This chain connects TRBV28 to TRBJ2-7, with a weak D call TRBD1 (6 bases). This CDR3 is built from 13 residues. CDR1 and CDR2 (germline): MDHEN, SYDVKM. V was pared by 2 bases and J by 6 bases, with 11 bases between.

This CDR3 reads CASSSQRGGFQETQYF. The CDR3 DNA reads as TGCGCCAGCAGCTCACAGCGGGGGGGTTTCCAAGAGACCCAGTACTTC. The V and J genes are TRBV5-1 and TRBJ2-5; 10 positions match TRBD2. Germline CDR1 SGHRS, CDR2 YFSETQ. The CDR3 spans 16 residues. After removal of 3 bases from V and 1 base from J, the junction contained 6 bases not matched to a gene.

V usage is TRBV12-5 and J usage is TRBJ2-2, with TRBD1 identical over 7 bases. This CDR3 is built from 14 residues. In germline, CDR1 is LGHNT, CDR2 FRNRAP. Trimming cost V 6 bases and J 2 bases; bases outside gene matches: 3. DNA of the CDR3: TGTGCTAGTGGAGGGGACAGTAACACCGGGGAGCTGTTTTTT. As protein: CASGGDSNTGELFF. Full variable domain (outside the CDR3, taken from reference TRBV12-5 and TRBJ2-2): DARVTQTPRHKVTEMGQEVTMRCQPILGHNTVFWYRQTMMQGLELLAYFRNRAPLDDSGMPKDRFSAEMPDATLATLKIQPSEPRDSAVYFCASGGDSNTGELFFGEGSRLTVL.

This chain links TRBV6-1 with TRBJ2-3; 13 bases map to TRBD2. V shed 0 bases and J 4 bases; nucleotides not matched to a gene: 4. The CDR3 is 17 amino acids. Germline V gives CDR1 MNHNS, CDR2 SASEGT. CDR3 sequence: CASSEAQTSGGSDTQYF. The CDR3 DNA sequence: TGTGCCAGCAGTGAAGCTCAGACTAGCGGGGGGTCAGATACGCAGTATTTT.

The chain uses TRBV6-5 and TRBJ1-5; D is undetermined. The CDR3 is 14 amino acids. V lost 0 bases to trimming and J lost 4 bases, with 7 bases between them. Germline CDR1 MNHEY, CDR2 SVGAGI. The CDR3: CASSYSAGNQPQHF. The CDR3 DNA is TGTGCCAGCAGTTACTCTGCGGGGAATCAGCCCCAGCATTTT.

This chain joins TRBV11-2 and TRBJ2-3; maybe TRBD1 (5 bases). The CDR3 length is 17 residues. Trimming pared 0 bases from V and 0 bases from J, leaving 13 bases between. CDR1 SGHAT and CDR2 FQNNGV come from the germline V gene. The DNA of the CDR3 is TGTGCCAGCAGCTTAGATAGGAACGGACAAAGCACAGATACGCAGTATTTT. Its protein is CASSLDRNGQSTDTQYF.

The chain employs TRBV27 and TRBJ2-3, with D perhaps TRBD1 (5 bases). With 6 bases removed from V and 0 bases from J, the gap between germline ends came to 13 bases. This CDR3 is 15 amino acids long. From germline, CDR1 is MNHEY and CDR2 SMNVEV (reference sequence). The CDR3 loop reads CASSSQGWSTDTQYF. CDR3 DNA: TGTGCCAGCAGCAGCCAGGGATGGAGCACAGATACGCAGTATTTT.

CDR3 sequence reads: CASSQGVGGSYGYTF. CDR3 DNA sequence: TGTGCCAGCAGCCAAGGCGTGGGGGGGTCCTATGGCTACACCTTC. V and J are TRBV3-1 (or the pseudogene TRBV3-2) and TRBJ1-2, with a weak D call TRBD1 (5 bases). This CDR3 is built from 15 residues. The ends were cut back, 1 base at V and 4 bases at J, with 13 bases in the middle. The germline V gene encodes CDR1 LGHDT and CDR2 YNNKEL (reference sequence).

The chain links TRBV2 to TRBJ2-7; D is possibly TRBD1 (5 bases). V gave up 6 bases and J gave up 0 bases, with 15 bases separating them. There are 15 residues in the CDR3. CDR1 is SNHLY and CDR2 is FYNNEI in the germline V gene. The CDR3 region is CASRDGRQSSYEQYF. The CDR3 DNA is TGTGCCAGCAGGGACGGACGACAGAGCTCCTACGAGCAGTACTTC.

The rearrangement joins TRBV9 to TRBJ1-2; 9 nucleotides line up with TRBD1. Germline CDR1 is SGDLS and CDR2 is YYNGEE. The CDR3 covers 17 residues. The J segment lost 8 bases and the V segment lost 3 bases, leaving 17 bases of the junction unmatched. For the CDR3, the DNA is TGTGCCAGCAGCGCGGACTACAGGGGGCCTCCTCCGGGGGGCTACACCTTC. Translating it yields CASSADYRGPPPGGYTF.